This entry lists 16 T cell receptor beta chains sequenced from one sample in a study of read filtering for tumor transcriptome and immune sequencing. From roughly 390 ng of RNA, a library with molecular barcoded alpha/delta and beta/gamma adaptors was made. In TCRdb, the reads were re-called with MiXCR into one record per CDR3 protein. The sample contains over 50,000 distinct CDR3 sequences, about 15% of which appear only once. The sequencing sample was made of a population of CD138-negative cells sorted from bone marrow. All receptors derive from a donor at least 40 years old with multiple myeloma.

The chain has TRBV29-1 and TRBJ2-5, with D tentatively TRBD2 (5 bases). The CDR3 sequence is 12 residues long. Deletions cut 4 bases from V and 5 bases from J, with 11 bases between. Germline CDR1 reads SQVTM; CDR2 reads ANQGSEA. The CDR3 DNA reads TGCAGCGTTGCTACTAGTTCGGAGACCCAGTACTTC. It codes for CSVATSSETQYF. The full variable domain, with the rest looked up from reference TRBV29-1 and TRBJ2-5, is SAVISQKPSRDICQRGTSLTIQCQVDSQVTMMFWYRQQPGQSLTLIATANQGSEATYESGFVIDKFPISRPNLTFSTLTVSNMSPEDSSIYLCSVATSSETQYFGPGTRLLVL.

This clonotype has just one count. This could be a read error, since a much larger clone is one nucleotide away. This rearrangement joins TRBV6-2 or TRBV6-3 to TRBJ2-1; maybe TRBD2 (6 bases). Trimming took 5 bases from V and 8 from J, leaving 16 bases between them. The length of the CDR3 is 14 residues. CDR1 is MNHEY and CDR2 is SVGEGT in the germline V gene. CDR3 nucleotide sequence: TGTGCCAGCAGTAAACCGACTAGTAACGATGAGCAGTTCTTC. Translated, it gives CASSKPTSNDEQFF.

A remark on this clonotype: Since a far larger clone is one base different, this is likely a read error. The gene calls are TRBV29-1 and TRBJ2-7, with 10 bases identical to TRBD1. This CDR3 has 15 residues. V shed 6 bases and J 7 bases; nucleotides not matched to a gene: 15. The germline gives CDR1 SQVTM, CDR2 ANQGSEA. The CDR3 region is CSVSPGTGVASEQYF. In nucleotides, the CDR3 is TGCAGCGTCTCCCCCGGGACAGGGGTGGCGAGTGAGCAGTACTTC.

This clonotype was detected ten times or more. The CDR3 DNA reads as TGCAGCGTTGGGGGACAGGGGGCGTCGAATGAGCAGTTCTTC. Encoded protein: CSVGGQGASNEQFF. The V gene is TRBV29-1, the J gene TRBJ2-1; 12 bases fit TRBD1. Per germline, CDR1 SQVTM and CDR2 ANQGSEA. J gave up 7 bases and V 4 bases, and 5 bases lay outside the gene matches. The CDR3 is 14 residues long.

This clonotype showed up many times. The chain links TRBV7-3 to TRBJ1-1; 8 bases fit TRBD1. With 2 bases clipped from V and 3 bases from J, the junction kept 14 bases outside the gene matches. Germline CDR1 reads SGHTA; CDR2 reads FQGTGA. This CDR3 has 18 residues. The CDR3 spells CASSLDPAGGYGDTEAFF. The CDR3 nucleotides read TGTGCCAGCAGCTTAGACCCCGCAGGGGGCTATGGCGACACTGAAGCTTTCTTT.

This clonotype was seen ten or more times. V is TRBV7-3 and J is TRBJ2-3; 11 bases are a match to TRBD2. V shed 5 bases, J shed 1 base, and the junction held 11 bases outside the gene matches. Germline loops: CDR1 SGHTA, CDR2 FQGTGA. The CDR3 runs 18 residues. CDR3 bases: TGTGCCAGCAGCGTCGGTAGCGGGAGGGCAACGCGCACAGATACGCAGTATTTT. Amino acids: CASSVGSGRATRTDTQYF.

In its sample, this clonotype was seen a few times. A read error may explain this, as a much larger clone is one base away. The rearrangement joins TRBV19 to TRBJ2-1, with unresolved D. CDR1 is LNHDA and CDR2 is SQIVND in the germline V gene (reference sequence). The CDR3 is 14 residues long. CDR3 amino acids: CASTPLSNNNGQFF. DNA of the CDR3: TGTGCCAGTACCCCGCTGTCGAATAACAATGGGCAGTTCTTC.

Ten or more counts support this clonotype. The chain has TRBV20-1 and TRBJ1-1; D is unclear. Germline-derived CDR1 and CDR2 are DFQATT and SNEGSKA (reference sequence). Trimming removed 6 bases from V and 3 bases from J, with 11 bases in between. CDR3 length equals 12 residues. The CDR3 spells CSAGLWDTEAFF. The CDR3 nucleotides read TGCAGTGCCGGACTTTGGGACACTGAAGCTTTCTTT.

In its sample, this clonotype was seen a few times. The chain carries TRBV19 and TRBJ2-6; possible D gene TRBD2, 6 bases. CDR1 and CDR2 from the germline V gene are LNHDA and SQIVND (reference sequence). The CDR3 is 17 amino acids. Trimming left V 4 bases short and J 3 bases short, with 16 bases between. The CDR3: CASSTLRGGGGANVLTF. In nucleotides, the CDR3 is TGTGCCAGTAGTACCCTCCGGGGAGGTGGTGGGGCCAACGTCCTGACTTTC.

With regard to this clonotype: This may come from a read error, since a much larger clone is one base off. The V gene is TRBV27, the J gene TRBJ2-5; no clear D. Germline CDR1 MNHEY, CDR2 SMNVEV (reference sequence). This CDR3 has 14 residues. Trimming removed 5 bases from V and 1 base from J, with 11 bases in between. CDR3 nucleotide sequence: TGTGCCAGCAGTCCCCATCTTATCCAAGAGACCCAGTACTTC. This encodes CASSPHLIQETQYF.

The sample holds many counts of this clonotype. This chain joins TRBV2 and TRBJ2-3; 10 bases are shared with TRBD2. Germline lookup yields CDR1 SNHLY and CDR2 FYNNEI. The V segment lost 3 bases and the J segment 4 bases; nucleotides outside the gene matches: 4. The CDR3 has 15 amino acids. The CDR3 loop is CASSEFLAGADTQYF. The CDR3 coding sequence is TGTGCCAGCAGTGAGTTTCTAGCGGGAGCAGATACGCAGTATTTT.

On this clonotype: One base separates it from a far larger clone, so it is likely a read error. V gene TRBV11-3 combines with J gene TRBJ2-1; 7 bases map to TRBD1. This CDR3 contains 15 residues. V shed 5 bases, J shed 8 bases, and the junction held 12 bases outside the gene matches. CDR1 is SGHNT, CDR2 YENEEA, per germline. CDR3 protein: CASSPPRTGCHEQFF. The DNA for the CDR3 is TGTGCCAGCAGCCCTCCACGGACAGGCTGCCATGAGCAGTTCTTC.

This clonotype was observed at least ten times. The genes are TRBV2 and TRBJ2-1; D may be TRBD1 or TRBD2 (5 bases each). CDR3 length: 15 amino acids. CDR1 and CDR2 from the germline V gene are SNHLY and FYNNEI. V was pared by 6 bases and J by 8 bases, with 20 bases between. The CDR3, as DNA: TGTGCCAGCAGGTCCCCTCCTAGCCGGGGCGATGAGCAGTTCTTC. The encoded protein is CASRSPPSRGDEQFF.

This clonotype was found many times. This chain links TRBV20-1 with TRBJ2-3; 12 bases line up with TRBD2. The trim removed 5 bases at V and 0 bases at J, leaving 0 bases unmatched. CDR3 length: 14 amino acids. The V gene's germline CDR1 is DFQATT and CDR2 SNEGSKA (reference sequence). The CDR3 loop is CSAGTSGSTDTQYF. The CDR3 bases are TGCAGTGCTGGGACTAGCGGGAGCACAGATACGCAGTATTTT.

This clonotype was observed many times. The rearrangement uses TRBV28 and TRBJ2-7; D may correspond to TRBD1 or TRBD2 (5 bases each). Germline assignment: CDR1 MDHEN and CDR2 SYDVKM. The CDR3 spans 12 residues. V shed 3 bases and J shed 3 bases, with 6 bases lying between them. CDR3 sequence reads: CASSLRGYEQYF. The CDR3 nucleotides read TGTGCCAGCAGTTTGAGGGGCTACGAGCAGTACTTC.

CDR3 loop: CASSTRTGGNTGELFF. CDR3 nucleotides: TGTGCCAGCAGCACCCGGACAGGGGGCAACACCGGGGAGCTGTTTTTT. The V call is TRBV7-3, the J call TRBJ2-2; 11 nucleotides agree with TRBD1. The V segment lost 5 bases and the J segment 2 bases; nucleotides outside the gene matches: 4. The germline CDR1 and CDR2 sequences are SGHTA and FQGTGA. The CDR3 has 16 amino acids.